A single T cell receptor (beta chain) is shown here with its context. The data belong to a study of blood T cell repertoires in COVID-19. In the study overall: Specimens from acute and convalescent COVID-19 originated in the United States, Italy and Spain.

Seattle patients were enrolled during active infection and followed longitudinally. How the authors handled the data: Amplification of reference gene primers provided the estimated nucleated cell counts. Repertoires were generated with immunoSEQ multiplex PCR, while TCRdb's copy carries only in-frame clones and drops some. V and J calls and clone size come straight from that table; D and trimming were deduced from the DNA. The repertoire includes 250,000 to 350,000 clones, 84% of them detected once, and roughly 1.6% sits in the top ten. The V end lost 3 bases, the J end lost 6 bases, and 18 bases lay between the germline ends. CDR1 is GTSNPN, CDR2 SVGIG, per germline (reference sequence). The CDR3 loop spans 14 amino acids.

The rearrangement joins TRBV30 to TRBJ2-7; TRBD1 might be the D (5 bases). Material for sequencing was peripheral blood. This TCR was sampled from a human donor with COVID-19, enrolled during active disease. The donor label of this sample is uncertain. In nucleotides, the CDR3 is TGTGCCTGGAGACACCAGGGCCGGGTTGGCGAGCAGTACTTC. Translating it yields CAWRHQGRVGEQYF.